This TCR beta chain comes out of a study of T cell repertoires in cytomegalovirus infection. Trimming stripped 3 bases from V and 3 bases from J, with 9 bases between. Per germline, CDR1 MNHEY and CDR2 SMNVEV (reference sequence). The length of the CDR3 is 14 residues. One entry per CDR3 protein, called by TCRdb with MiXCR from the reads. The sample includes roughly 310,000 distinct CDR3 sequences, around 29% seen only once; the top ten take about 20%. The sample holds a few counts of this clonotype. Its target is unknown. The origin of this receptor is a human donor in good health (CMV status not recorded). Some clones in this sample may be carry-over from other donors' samples. The specimen was cultured PBMCs, collected from culture after CMV antigen stimulation. The chain recombines TRBV27 with TRBJ1-5, with D possibly being TRBD1 (6 bases). CDR3 residues: CASSFDRFNQPQHF. CDR3 DNA: TGTGCCAGCAGTTTCGACAGGTTCAATCAGCCCCAGCATTTT.